The 17 T cell receptor beta chains given below trace back to one sample, sequenced in a study of OX40 agonist ivuxolimab in advanced cancers. The library relied on the immunoSEQ multiplex PCR assay. TCRdb holds this immuneACCESS table with in-frame rearrangements only. Some clones are missing; in checked studies, unresolved V genes explain under half, and the rest has no known cause. This sample holds 60,000 to 70,000 clones; about 88% were observed only once. The ten largest account for 0.25% to 0.3% of the sample. The sequencing used CD4+ or CD8+ T cells sorted from blood, collected in a trial of the OX40 agonist ivuxolimab. These receptors were obtained from an adult with an advanced solid tumor such as melanoma, head and neck, liver or kidney cancer.

The sample holds a few counts of this clone. This chain joins TRBV27 and TRBJ2-1; TRBD1 agrees at 8 bases. CDR1 and CDR2 (germline): MNHEY, SMNVEV (reference sequence). The CDR3 sequence is 12 residues long. Trimming took 5 bases from V and 10 from J; bases not matched to a gene: 4. The CDR3 bases are TGTGCCAGCAGTAGACAGGGGATGGAGCAGTTCTTC. Translating it yields CASSRQGMEQFF.

The chain recombines TRBV7-9 with TRBJ2-2; D is uncertain. Germline CDR1 is SEHNR and CDR2 is FQNEAQ (reference sequence). The CDR3 is 15 amino acids. V dropped 5 bases and J dropped 6 bases, with 16 bases sitting between them. The CDR3 sequence is CASSIGSGNAGELFF. The CDR3 nucleotides are TGTGCCAGCAGCATCGGATCCGGCAACGCCGGGGAGCTGTTTTTT.

V gene TRBV7-2 combines with J gene TRBJ2-7, with D hard to call. Looked up from germline, CDR1 is SGHTA and CDR2 is FQGNSA. CDR3 length: 13 amino acids. V shed 4 bases and J shed 2 bases, with 9 bases lying between them. CDR3 sequence reads: CASSSASPYEQYF. The CDR3 nucleotides read TGTGCCAGCAGCTCGGCCTCTCCCTACGAGCAGTACTTC.

The rearrangement joins TRBV6-1 to TRBJ2-3; D is uncertain. With 0 bases removed from V and 3 bases from J, the gap between germline ends came to 7 bases. The CDR3 covers 14 residues. From germline, CDR1 is MNHNS and CDR2 SASEGT. The chain's CDR3 is CASSEAPDTDTQYF. DNA of the CDR3: TGTGCCAGCAGTGAAGCGCCCGATACAGATACGCAGTATTTT.

This chain uses TRBV5-6 with TRBJ2-4, with D hard to call. The CDR3 has 16 residues. Trimming stripped 0 bases from V and 0 bases from J, with 10 bases between. From germline, CDR1 is SGHDT and CDR2 YYEEEE. CDR3 region: CASSLGQVGAKNIQYF. Written as DNA, the CDR3 is TGTGCCAGCAGCTTGGGTCAGGTCGGAGCCAAAAACATTCAGTACTTC.

This clone was seen a handful of times. The gene calls are TRBV28 and TRBJ1-4, with D possibly being TRBD1 (6 bases). V dropped 7 bases and J dropped 7 bases, with 10 bases sitting between them. The CDR3 is 12 amino acids. Germline V gene lookup returns CDR1 MDHEN and CDR2 SYDVKM. The CDR3 coding sequence is TGTGCCAGCAAGGACAGCACTGAAAAACTGTTTTTT. This translates into CASKDSTEKLFF.

The V call is TRBV7-2, the J call TRBJ2-1, with D perhaps assigned TRBD1 or TRBD2 (5 bases each). Germline CDR1 reads SGHTA; CDR2 reads FQGNSA. V was pared by 5 bases and J by 10 bases, with 12 bases between. CDR3 length: 12 residues. DNA for the CDR3: TGTGCCAGCAGCCTAGGGACGAGGGAGCAGTTCTTC. The encoded protein is CASSLGTREQFF.

The V and J genes are TRBV5-6 and TRBJ2-1; TRBD2 matches at 7 bases. The J segment lost 0 bases and the V segment lost 1 base, leaving 4 bases of the junction unmatched. CDR3 length: 16 amino acids. CDR1 is SGHDT and CDR2 is YYEEEE in the germline V gene. The CDR3 region has the DNA TGTGCCAGCAGCTTGTGGGGACTACGCTCCTACAATGAGCAGTTCTTC. Translation: CASSLWGLRSYNEQFF.

The genes are TRBV2 and TRBJ2-2, with 7 bases matching TRBD2. V shed 4 bases, J shed 4 bases, and the junction held 3 bases outside the gene matches. The CDR3 is 14 residues long. Germline CDR1 reads SNHLY; CDR2 reads FYNNEI. The CDR3 nucleotides are TGTGCCAGCAGTGTGGGGAGGGGCACCGGGGAGCTGTTTTTT. It yields the protein CASSVGRGTGELFF.

The rearrangement joins TRBV10-2 to TRBJ2-7; 8 bases fit TRBD2. This CDR3 has 16 amino acids. The V and J ends lost 7 bases and 3 bases, in that order; junction bases with no gene match: 14. CDR1 WSHSY and CDR2 SAAADI come from the germline V gene. The CDR3 DNA is TGCGCCAGCACCACCACGGGAGTAGCGGGAATCTACGAGCAGTACTTC. Residues: CASTTTGVAGIYEQYF.

This chain joins TRBV5-1 and TRBJ2-1; 7 positions match TRBD2. V lost 3 bases, J lost 2 bases, and 2 bases stayed unmatched. The CDR3 has 14 residues. Germline values: CDR1 SGHRS, CDR2 YFSETQ. CDR3 DNA sequence: TGCGCCAGCAGCTCTAGCGGCGCCTACAATGAGCAGTTCTTC. This translates into CASSSSGAYNEQFF.

The rearrangement joins TRBV6-5 to TRBJ2-7; TRBD1 might be the D (5 bases). CDR1 MNHEY and CDR2 SVGAGI come from the germline V gene. The V end lost 4 bases, the J end lost 3 bases, and 16 bases lay between the germline ends. This CDR3 is 15 amino acids long. This CDR3 reads CASSLYETAHYEQYF. The CDR3 DNA reads TGTGCCAGCAGTTTGTACGAGACAGCTCACTACGAGCAGTACTTC.

CDR3 in amino acids: CASSEGPHTDTQYF. The CDR3 bases are TGTGCCAGCAGTGAAGGGCCGCACACAGATACGCAGTATTTT. The chain employs TRBV2 and TRBJ2-3; D unresolved. CDR1 and CDR2 from the germline V gene are SNHLY and FYNNEI. The CDR3 loop spans 14 amino acids. Trimming stripped 1 base from V and 2 bases from J, with 7 bases between.

The chain carries TRBV28 and TRBJ2-2, with 8 bases that match TRBD2. The germline V gene has CDR1 MDHEN and CDR2 SYDVKM. Trimming at V came to 6 bases and at J to 0 bases, leaving 3 bases not matched to a gene. This CDR3 region has 15 residues. The CDR3 spells CASRSGSANTGELFF. CDR3 DNA: TGTGCCAGCAGGAGCGGGAGTGCGAACACCGGGGAGCTGTTTTTT. The whole variable domain, filled in from reference TRBV28 and TRBJ2-2, reads DVKVTQSSRYLVKRTGEKVFLECVQDMDHENMFWYRQDPGLGLRLIYFSYDVKMKEKGDIPEGYSVSREKKERFSLILESASTNQTSMYLCASRSGSANTGELFFGEGSRLTVL.

The chain combines TRBV5-1 with TRBJ2-7; 9 positions agree with TRBD2. CDR1 is SGHRS, CDR2 YFSETQ, per germline. V gave up 4 bases and J gave up 1 base; unmatched junction bases: 6. The CDR3 runs 15 residues. CDR3 coding DNA: TGCGCCAGCAGCCCGCGGGAGGGGTGGTCCTACGAGCAGTACTTC. It codes for CASSPREGWSYEQYF.

This clone was observed a handful of times. V usage is TRBV18 and J usage is TRBJ1-3; D unresolved. Germline V lookup: CDR1 KGHSH, CDR2 LQKENI. V dropped 1 base and J dropped 1 base, with 5 bases sitting between them. The CDR3 extends over 14 amino acids. CDR3 sequence reads: CASSPQESGNTIYF. Here the CDR3 DNA reads TGTGCCAGCTCACCACAGGAGTCTGGAAACACCATATATTTT.

This clone was seen more than once but under ten times. The rearrangement joins TRBV27 to TRBJ2-2, with 9 nucleotides matching TRBD1. This CDR3 has 16 residues. Per the germline V gene, CDR1 is MNHEY and CDR2 is SMNVEV (reference sequence). The V gene end was trimmed by 2 bases and the J gene end by 5 bases; junction bases not matched to a gene: 6. Written as DNA, the CDR3 is TGTGCCAGCAGTTTACGCACAGGGGGCCATACCGGGGAGCTGTTTTTT. It is translated as CASSLRTGGHTGELFF.